The TCR beta chain under discussion was sequenced for a study of T-cell reconstitution after alpha-beta-depleted transplantation in children. This clonotype was counted many times. Library preparation (for TCRbeta) was performed with unique molecular identifiers. TCRdb called the PCR reads again in MiXCR, with one record for every CDR3 protein. The table has roughly 180,000 distinct CDR3 sequences, less than 15% seen once. This CDR3 has 16 amino acids. The source material was PBMCs from the stem cell graft donor, sampled from the stem cell graft. This TCR derives from a human donor who donated a stem cell graft to a child with acute lymphoblastic leukemia. The chain employs TRBV21-1 and TRBJ2-2; the tabulated D call, TRBD2, remains unverified against the DNA. TRBV21-1 is classified as a pseudogene. The DNA of the CDR3 is TGTGCCAGCACCTTAACTAGCGGGAGGGACACCGGGGAGCTGTTTTTT. Translating it yields CASTLTSGRDTGELFF.